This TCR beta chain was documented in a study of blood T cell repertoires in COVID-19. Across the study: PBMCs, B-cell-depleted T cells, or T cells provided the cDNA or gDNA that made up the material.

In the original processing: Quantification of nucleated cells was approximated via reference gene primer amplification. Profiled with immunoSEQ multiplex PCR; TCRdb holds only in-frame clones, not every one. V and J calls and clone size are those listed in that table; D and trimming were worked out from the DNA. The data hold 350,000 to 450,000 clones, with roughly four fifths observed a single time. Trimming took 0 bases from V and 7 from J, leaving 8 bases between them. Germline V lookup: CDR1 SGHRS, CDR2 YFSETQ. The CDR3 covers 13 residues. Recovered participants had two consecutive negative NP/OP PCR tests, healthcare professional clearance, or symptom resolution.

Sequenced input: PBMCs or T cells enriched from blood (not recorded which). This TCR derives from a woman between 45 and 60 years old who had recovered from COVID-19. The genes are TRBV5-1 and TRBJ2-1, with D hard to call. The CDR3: CASSLAPGNEQFF. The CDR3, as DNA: TGCGCCAGCAGCTTGGCTCCGGGTAATGAGCAGTTCTTC.